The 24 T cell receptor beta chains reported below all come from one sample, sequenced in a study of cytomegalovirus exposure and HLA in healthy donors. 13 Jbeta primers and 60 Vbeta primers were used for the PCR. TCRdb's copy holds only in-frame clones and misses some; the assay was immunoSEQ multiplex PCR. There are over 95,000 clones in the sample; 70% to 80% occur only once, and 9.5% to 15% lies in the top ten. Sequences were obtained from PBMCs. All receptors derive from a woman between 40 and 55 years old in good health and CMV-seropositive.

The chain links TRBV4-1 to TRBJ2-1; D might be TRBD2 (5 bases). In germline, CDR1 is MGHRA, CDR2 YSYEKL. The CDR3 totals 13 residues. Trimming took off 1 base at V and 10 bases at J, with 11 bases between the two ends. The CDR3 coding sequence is TGCGCCAGCAGCCAAGTGGGAGTTATAGAGCAGTTCTTC. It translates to CASSQVGVIEQFF.

The CDR3 sequence is CASSEIWGHQPQHF. DNA of the CDR3: TGTGCCAGCAGTGAGATCTGGGGCCATCAGCCCCAGCATTTT. V is TRBV2 and J is TRBJ1-5; D possibly corresponds to TRBD1 (5 bases). CDR1 SNHLY and CDR2 FYNNEI come from the germline V gene. CDR3 length equals 14 residues. Trimming left V 3 bases short and J 5 bases short, with 11 bases between.

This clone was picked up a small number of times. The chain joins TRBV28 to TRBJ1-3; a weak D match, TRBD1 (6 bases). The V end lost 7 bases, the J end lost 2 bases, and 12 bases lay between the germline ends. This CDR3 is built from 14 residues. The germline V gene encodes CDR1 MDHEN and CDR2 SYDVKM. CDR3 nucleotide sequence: TGTGCCAGCAAAGAGAACAGGGCTGGAAACACCATATATTTT. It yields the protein CASKENRAGNTIYF.

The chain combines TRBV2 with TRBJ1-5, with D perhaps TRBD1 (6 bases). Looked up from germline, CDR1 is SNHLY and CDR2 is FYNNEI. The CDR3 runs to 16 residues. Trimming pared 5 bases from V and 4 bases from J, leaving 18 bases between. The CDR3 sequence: CASSPPGNRANQPQHF. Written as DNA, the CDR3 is TGTGCCAGCAGTCCTCCGGGGAACAGGGCGAATCAGCCCCAGCATTTT.

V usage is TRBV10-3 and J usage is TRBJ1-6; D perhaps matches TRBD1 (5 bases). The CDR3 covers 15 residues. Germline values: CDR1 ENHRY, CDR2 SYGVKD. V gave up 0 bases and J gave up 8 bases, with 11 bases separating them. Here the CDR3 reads CAISESQVLDSPLHF. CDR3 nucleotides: TGTGCCATCAGTGAGTCACAGGTCTTAGATTCACCCCTCCACTTT.

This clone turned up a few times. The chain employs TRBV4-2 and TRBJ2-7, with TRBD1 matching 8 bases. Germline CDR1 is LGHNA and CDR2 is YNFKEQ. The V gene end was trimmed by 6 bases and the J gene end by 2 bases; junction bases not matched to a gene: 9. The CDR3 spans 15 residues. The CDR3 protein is CASRLTGGIAYEQYF. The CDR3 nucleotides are TGTGCCAGCAGACTTACAGGGGGGATCGCCTACGAGCAGTACTTC.

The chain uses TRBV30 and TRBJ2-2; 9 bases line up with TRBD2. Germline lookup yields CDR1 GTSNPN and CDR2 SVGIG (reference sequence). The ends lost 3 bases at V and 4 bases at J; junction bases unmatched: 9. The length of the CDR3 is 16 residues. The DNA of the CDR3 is TGTGCCTGGAGGGACAAAGCGGGGGGCGTCACCGGGGAGCTGTTTTTT. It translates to CAWRDKAGGVTGELFF.

The CDR3 is CASRSPGTGEIYGYTF. The CDR3, as DNA: TGTGCCAGCAGGTCTCCCGGGACAGGGGAAATCTATGGCTACACCTTC. This chain connects TRBV28 to TRBJ1-2, with 10 bases identical to TRBD1. With V trimmed by 6 bases and J by 4 bases, 11 bases remained unmatched. CDR1 is MDHEN and CDR2 is SYDVKM in the germline V gene. The CDR3 is 16 residues long.

DNA for the CDR3: TGCGCCAGCAGCACCGGGGGGGCAGGGTACAATGAGCAGTTCTTC. Its translation is CASSTGGAGYNEQFF. V is TRBV5-1 and J is TRBJ2-1; 8 bases align to TRBD2. There are 15 residues in the CDR3. The germline CDR1 and CDR2 sequences are SGHRS and YFSETQ. V shed 4 bases, J shed 4 bases, and the junction held 7 bases outside the gene matches. The variable domain in full, with the rest retrieved from reference TRBV5-1 and TRBJ2-1, is KAGVTQTPRYLIKTRGQQVTLSCSPISGHRSVSWYQQTPGQGLQFLFEYFSETQRNKGNFPGRFSGRQFSNSRSEMNVSTLELGDSALYLCASSTGGAGYNEQFFGPGTRLTVL.

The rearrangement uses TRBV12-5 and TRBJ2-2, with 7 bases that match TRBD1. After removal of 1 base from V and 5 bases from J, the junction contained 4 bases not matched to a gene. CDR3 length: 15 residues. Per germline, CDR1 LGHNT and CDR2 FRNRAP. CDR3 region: CASGLGQGWTGELFF. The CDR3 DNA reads TGTGCTAGTGGTTTGGGACAGGGATGGACCGGGGAGCTGTTTTTT.

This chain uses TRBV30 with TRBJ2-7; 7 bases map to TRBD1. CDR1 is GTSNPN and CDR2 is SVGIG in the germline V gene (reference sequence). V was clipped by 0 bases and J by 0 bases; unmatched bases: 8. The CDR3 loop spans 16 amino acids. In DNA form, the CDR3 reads TGTGCCTGGAGTGTCTTTGGCAGGGGGTCCTCCTACGAGCAGTACTTC. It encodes CAWSVFGRGSSYEQYF.

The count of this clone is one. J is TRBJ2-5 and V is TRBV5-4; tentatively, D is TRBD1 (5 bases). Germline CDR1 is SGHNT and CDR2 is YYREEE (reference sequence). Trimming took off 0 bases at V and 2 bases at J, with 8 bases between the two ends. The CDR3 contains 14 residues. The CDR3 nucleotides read TGTGCCAGCAGCTTGGAGCCAGGGCAAGAGACCCAGTACTTC. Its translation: CASSLEPGQETQYF. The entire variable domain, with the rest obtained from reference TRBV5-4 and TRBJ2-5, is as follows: ETGVTQSPTHLIKTRGQQVTLRCSSQSGHNTVSWYQQALGQGPQFIFQYYREEENGRGNFPPRFSGLQFPNYSSELNVNALELDDSALYLCASSLEPGQETQYFGPGTRLLVL.

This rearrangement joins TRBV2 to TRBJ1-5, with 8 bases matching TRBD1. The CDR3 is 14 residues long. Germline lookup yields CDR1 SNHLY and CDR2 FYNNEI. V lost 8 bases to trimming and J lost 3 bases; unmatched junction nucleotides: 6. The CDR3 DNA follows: TGTGCCAGCCAGGGGGCCAGGGACAATCAGCCCCAGCATTTT. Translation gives CASQGARDNQPQHF.

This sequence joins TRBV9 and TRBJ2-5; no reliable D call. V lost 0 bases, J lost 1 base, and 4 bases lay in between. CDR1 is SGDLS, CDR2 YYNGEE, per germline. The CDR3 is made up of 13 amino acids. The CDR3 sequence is CASSVATQETQYF. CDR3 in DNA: TGTGCCAGCAGCGTAGCTACCCAAGAGACCCAGTACTTC.

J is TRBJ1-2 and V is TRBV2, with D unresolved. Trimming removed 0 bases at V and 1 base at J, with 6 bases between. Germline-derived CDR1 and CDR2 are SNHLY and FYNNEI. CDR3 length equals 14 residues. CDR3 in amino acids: CASSEAGSNYGYTF. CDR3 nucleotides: TGTGCCAGCAGTGAAGCCGGGAGTAACTATGGCTACACCTTC.

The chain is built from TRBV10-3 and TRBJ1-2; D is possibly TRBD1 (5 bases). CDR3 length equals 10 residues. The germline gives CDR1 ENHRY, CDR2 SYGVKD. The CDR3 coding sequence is TGTGCGCAGCAGGGCCGCGGCTACACCTTC. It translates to CAQQGRGYTF.

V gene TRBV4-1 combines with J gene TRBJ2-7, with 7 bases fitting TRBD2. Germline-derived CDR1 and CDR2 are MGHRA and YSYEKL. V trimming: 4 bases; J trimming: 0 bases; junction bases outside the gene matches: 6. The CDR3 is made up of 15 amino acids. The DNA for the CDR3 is TGCGCCAGCAGCCGTGGGGGGGGGATCTCCTACGAGCAGTACTTC. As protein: CASSRGGGISYEQYF.

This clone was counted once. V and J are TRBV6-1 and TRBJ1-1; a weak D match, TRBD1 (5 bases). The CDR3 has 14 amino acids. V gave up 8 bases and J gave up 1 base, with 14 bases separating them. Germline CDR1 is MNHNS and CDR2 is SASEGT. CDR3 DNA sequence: TGTGCCAGCCAGGTCGGAGGGACGAACACTGAAGCTTTCTTT. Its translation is CASQVGGTNTEAFF.

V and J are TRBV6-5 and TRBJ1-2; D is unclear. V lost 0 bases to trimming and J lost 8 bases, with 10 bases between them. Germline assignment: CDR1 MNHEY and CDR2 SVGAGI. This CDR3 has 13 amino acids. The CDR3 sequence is CASSYSGAGGYTF. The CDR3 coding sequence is TGTGCCAGCAGTTACTCGGGAGCTGGAGGCTACACCTTC.

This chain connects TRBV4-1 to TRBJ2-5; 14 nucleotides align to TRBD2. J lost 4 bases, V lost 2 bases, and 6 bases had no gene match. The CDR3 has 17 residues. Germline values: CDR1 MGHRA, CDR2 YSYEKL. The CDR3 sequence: CASSQRTSGGLGETQYF. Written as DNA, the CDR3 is TGCGCCAGCAGCCAACGGACTAGCGGGGGGTTAGGAGAGACCCAGTACTTC.

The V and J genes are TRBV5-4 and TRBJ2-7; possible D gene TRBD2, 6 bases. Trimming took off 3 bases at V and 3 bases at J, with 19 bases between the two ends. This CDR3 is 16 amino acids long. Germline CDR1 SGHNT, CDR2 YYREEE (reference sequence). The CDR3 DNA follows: TGTGCCAGCAGCTCCTCTGGCGGGACGAGAATCTACGAGCAGTACTTC. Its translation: CASSSSGGTRIYEQYF.

The CDR3: CSVSGGSGSYEQYF. CDR3 DNA: TGCAGCGTTAGTGGGGGGAGCGGCTCCTACGAGCAGTACTTC. The chain uses TRBV29-1 and TRBJ2-7; D perhaps matches TRBD2 (6 bases). CDR1 and CDR2 (germline): SQVTM, ANQGSEA. The CDR3 loop spans 14 amino acids. The V gene lost 5 bases and the J gene lost 0 bases, with 14 bases spanning the gap.

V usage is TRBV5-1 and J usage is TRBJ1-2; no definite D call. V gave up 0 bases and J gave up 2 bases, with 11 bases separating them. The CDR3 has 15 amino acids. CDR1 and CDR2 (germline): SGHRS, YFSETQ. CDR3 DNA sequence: TGCGCCAGCAGCTTGGCCGGGTCGGGGAACTATGGCTACACCTTC. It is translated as CASSLAGSGNYGYTF. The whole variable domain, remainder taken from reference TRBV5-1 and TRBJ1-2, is KAGVTQTPRYLIKTRGQQVTLSCSPISGHRSVSWYQQTPGQGLQFLFEYFSETQRNKGNFPGRFSGRQFSNSRSEMNVSTLELGDSALYLCASSLAGSGNYGYTFGSGTRLTVV.

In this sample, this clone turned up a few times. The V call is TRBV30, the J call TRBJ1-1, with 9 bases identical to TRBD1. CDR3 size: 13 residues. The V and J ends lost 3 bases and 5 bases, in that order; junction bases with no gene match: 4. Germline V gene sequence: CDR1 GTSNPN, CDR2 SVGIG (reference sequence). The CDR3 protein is CAWRGQGWTEAFF. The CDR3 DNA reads TGTGCCTGGAGAGGACAGGGGTGGACTGAAGCTTTCTTT. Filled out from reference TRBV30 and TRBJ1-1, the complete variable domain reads SQTIHQWPATLVQPVGSPLSLECTVEGTSNPNLYWYRQAAGRGLQLLFYSVGIGQISSEVPQNLSASRPQDRQFILSSKKLLLSDSGFYLCAWRGQGWTEAFFGQGTRLTVV.